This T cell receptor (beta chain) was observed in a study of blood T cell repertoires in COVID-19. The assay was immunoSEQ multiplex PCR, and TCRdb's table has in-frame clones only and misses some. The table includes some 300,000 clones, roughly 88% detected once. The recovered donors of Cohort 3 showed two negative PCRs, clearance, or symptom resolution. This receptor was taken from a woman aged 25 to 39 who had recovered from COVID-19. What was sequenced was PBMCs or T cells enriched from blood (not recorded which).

The CDR3 region is CASTATSREQFF. In nucleotides, the CDR3 is TGTGCCAGTACCGCAACTAGCCGAGAGCAGTTCTTC. J is TRBJ2-1 and V is TRBV19; possibly TRBD2 for D (6 bases). The germline V gene encodes CDR1 LNHDA and CDR2 SQIVND (reference sequence). The CDR3 covers 12 residues. The ends were cut back, 7 bases at V and 10 bases at J, with 14 bases in the middle.